One and the same sample provided the 23 T cell receptor beta chains below, sequenced in a study of human T cells and chemical hapten exposure. Each CDR3 protein gets one entry after TCRdb re-called the RACE reads with MiXCR. The table lists roughly 84,000 distinct CDR3 sequences, under 11% of them singletons. Sample time point: patch test 2, 6 weeks after DPC sensitization. Treatment meaning: therapeutic diphenylcyclopropenone sensitization with weekly scalp DPC. The sequencing used whole blood, collected in connection with sensitization to the hapten diphenylcyclopropenone (DPC). These receptors all stem from a woman aged 45-65 years with alopecia areata. Some clones in this sample may be carry-over from other donors' samples.

Many counts were recorded for this clonotype. In DNA, the CDR3 is TGTGCCAGCAGTTCGGACAGGGGGACCCAGTACTTC. Amino acid sequence: CASSSDRGTQYF. The V gene is TRBV12-3 or TRBV12-4, the J gene TRBJ2-5; TRBD1 matches 9 bases. The CDR3 spans 12 residues. Trimming at V came to 4 bases and at J to 7 bases, leaving 1 base not matched to a gene.

This chain connects TRBV30 to TRBJ1-1, with no clear D. Germline assignment: CDR1 GTSNPN and CDR2 SVGIG (reference sequence). There are 12 residues in the CDR3. The V end was cut by 5 bases, the J end by 0 bases, with 7 bases between. CDR3 nucleotides: TGTGCCTGGGACGGTCTGAACACTGAAGCTTTCTTT. Translated: CAWDGLNTEAFF.

This clonotype has just a few counts. The chain carries TRBV3-1 and TRBJ2-3; D could derive from TRBD1 or TRBD2 (5 bases each). Between the trimmed V and J ends, which lost 1 base and 4 bases, there was a span of 9 bases. Looked up from germline, CDR1 is LGHDT and CDR2 is YNNKEL (reference sequence). The CDR3 extends over 14 amino acids. The CDR3 reads CASSQVLGADTQYF. Written as DNA, the CDR3 is TGTGCCAGCAGCCAAGTGTTGGGGGCAGATACGCAGTATTTT.

This clonotype was seen at least ten times. This rearrangement joins TRBV6-4 to TRBJ2-1, with D possibly called TRBD1 or TRBD2 (6 bases each). The V gene lost 2 bases and the J gene lost 2 bases, with 10 bases spanning the gap. The V gene's germline CDR1 is MRHNA and CDR2 SNTAGT. CDR3 length: 15 residues. DNA for the CDR3: TGTGCCAGCAGTGACGAGGGGGGTCCCTACAATGAGCAGTTCTTC. The encoded protein is CASSDEGGPYNEQFF.

CDR3 in amino acids: CASSYSLYYEQYF. The DNA of the CDR3 is TGTGCCAGCAGTTACTCGCTTTACTACGAGCAGTACTTC. The chain recombines TRBV6-6 with TRBJ2-7; D not resolved. In germline, CDR1 is MNHNY, CDR2 SVGAGI (reference sequence). The CDR3 spans 13 residues. With 0 bases removed from V and 3 bases from J, the gap between germline ends came to 6 bases.

This clonotype was seen at least ten times. The chain uses TRBV28 and TRBJ2-7; no definite D call. V shed 3 bases and J shed 0 bases, with 12 bases lying between them. This CDR3 has 15 residues. Germline CDR1 MDHEN, CDR2 SYDVKM. The chain's CDR3 is CASSFGAGSSYEQYF. In DNA form, the CDR3 reads TGTGCCAGCAGTTTCGGAGCCGGAAGCTCCTACGAGCAGTACTTC.

This clonotype came up many times. The chain uses TRBV15 and TRBJ2-7, with 7 bases that match TRBD2. V lost 4 bases, J lost 7 bases, and 7 bases stayed unmatched. Per germline, CDR1 LNHNV and CDR2 YYDKDF (reference sequence). This CDR3 has 13 amino acids. The CDR3 nucleotides read TGTGCCACCAGCAATTCGGGAGCGGGGGAGCAGTACTTC. Translating gives CATSNSGAGEQYF.

This clonotype showed up many times. The chain uses TRBV11-2 and TRBJ2-1; D is ambiguous. The germline V gene encodes CDR1 SGHAT and CDR2 FQNNGV. The CDR3 is 12 amino acids. V lost 1 base to trimming and J lost 11 bases, with 9 bases between them. CDR3 DNA sequence: TGTGCCAGCAGCTTAGGTGGTAGTCAGCAGTTCTTC. Translation: CASSLGGSQQFF.

This clonotype was observed a few times. The chain couples TRBV20-1 to TRBJ2-5; perhaps TRBD2 as D (5 bases). The length of the CDR3 is 16 residues. V was pared by 5 bases and J by 2 bases, with 21 bases between. Per germline, CDR1 DFQATT and CDR2 SNEGSKA (reference sequence). Here the CDR3 reads CSAFSGIRRRQETQYF. The DNA of the CDR3 is TGCAGTGCTTTTTCCGGGATTCGCCGTAGGCAAGAGACCCAGTACTTC.

This clonotype was observed many times. This chain connects TRBV7-8 to TRBJ2-1; 10 nucleotides line up with TRBD2. Germline CDR1 is SGHVS and CDR2 is FQNEAQ. The CDR3 contains 17 residues. V was pared by 2 bases and J by 4 bases, with 8 bases of the junction left unmatched. The CDR3 DNA follows: TGTGCCAGCAGCTTATTGTTCACTAGCGGGGCTTACAATGAGCAGTTCTTC. Protein product: CASSLLFTSGAYNEQFF.

This clonotype was seen at least ten times. For the CDR3, the DNA is TGCGCCAGCAGCTTTAGCGGGAGAGGGGACGGTGAGCAGTTCTTC. Its protein product is CASSFSGRGDGEQFF. The chain carries TRBV5-1 and TRBJ2-1, with 9 bases matching TRBD2. Germline CDR1 reads SGHRS; CDR2 reads YFSETQ. J lost 9 bases, V lost 2 bases, and 9 bases had no gene match. The CDR3 runs to 15 residues.

This clonotype was seen repeatedly, ten times or more. This chain joins TRBV7-2 and TRBJ1-2; D gene unclear. The germline V gene encodes CDR1 SGHTA and CDR2 FQGNSA. The CDR3 consists of 15 residues. The V gene lost 0 bases and the J gene lost 0 bases, with 8 bases spanning the gap. In DNA form, the CDR3 reads TGTGCCAGCAGCTTAGCCCTTCTGTCTAACTATGGCTACACCTTC. It translates to CASSLALLSNYGYTF.

The rearrangement links TRBV5-6 to TRBJ2-1; 8 bases fit TRBD2. CDR1 and CDR2 from the germline V gene are SGHDT and YYEEEE. The CDR3 is made up of 14 amino acids. The ends lost 0 bases at V and 8 bases at J; junction bases unmatched: 4. The CDR3 is CASSLVRTSYEQFF. The DNA of the CDR3 is TGTGCCAGCAGCTTGGTCAGGACTAGCTATGAGCAGTTCTTC.

This clonotype was counted a few times. The chain links TRBV12-3 or TRBV12-4 to TRBJ2-2; D not resolved. The V end was cut by 2 bases, the J end by 9 bases, with 13 bases between. CDR3 length: 14 residues. The CDR3 region has the DNA TGTGCCAGCAGTTTATCCCCCGCCCCCCGGGAGCTGTTTTTT. As protein: CASSLSPAPRELFF.

This clonotype was detected many times. This sequence joins TRBV12-3 or TRBV12-4 and TRBJ1-2; 7 nucleotides align to TRBD1. V was pared by 4 bases and J by 5 bases, with 13 bases of the junction left unmatched. CDR3 length equals 16 residues. CDR3 in DNA: TGTGCCAGCAGTTCTCAACCCTCGGGACAGCCTTATGGCTACACCTTC. Residues: CASSSQPSGQPYGYTF.

This clonotype was seen repeatedly, ten times or more. The chain has TRBV20-1 and TRBJ2-3, with TRBD1 matching 8 bases. Germline V gives CDR1 DFQATT, CDR2 SNEGSKA (reference sequence). There are 16 residues in the CDR3. Trimming took 1 base from V and 2 from J; bases not matched to a gene: 8. In DNA form, the CDR3 reads TGCAGTGCTAGAGTAGTCAGGGGGCCCTTCACAGATACGCAGTATTTT. Residues: CSARVVRGPFTDTQYF.

The rearrangement links TRBV16 to TRBJ1-5; the match to TRBD1 covers 7 bases. The germline CDR1 and CDR2 sequences are KGHSY and FQNENV. The CDR3 has 13 amino acids. Trimming removed 8 bases from V and 3 bases from J; junction bases left unmatched: 4. CDR3 amino acids: CASDRAINQPQHF. CDR3 coding DNA: TGTGCCAGCGACAGGGCCATCAATCAGCCCCAGCATTTT.

This clonotype was counted ten times or more. The rearrangement joins TRBV5-4 to TRBJ1-1, with TRBD1 as a possible D gene (5 bases). Trimming left V 2 bases short and J 0 bases short, with 14 bases between. The CDR3 runs 16 residues. Germline V CDR1 and CDR2: SGHNT, YYREEE (reference sequence). CDR3 sequence: CASSFDRSRMNTEAFF. The DNA of the CDR3 is TGTGCCAGCAGCTTTGACAGATCCAGAATGAACACTGAAGCTTTCTTT.

The V call is TRBV5-1, the J call TRBJ2-5; 7 bases align to TRBD2. Trimming removed 4 bases from V and 4 bases from J; junction bases left unmatched: 4. Germline CDR1 is SGHRS and CDR2 is YFSETQ. The CDR3 totals 13 residues. The CDR3 nucleotides are TGCGCCAGCAGCCCGGGGGAGGGAGAGACCCAGTACTTC. Encoded protein: CASSPGEGETQYF.

The chain couples TRBV11-3 to TRBJ2-1; 7 bases are a match to TRBD2. The J segment lost 5 bases and the V segment lost 5 bases, leaving 9 bases of the junction unmatched. The CDR3 runs to 15 residues. CDR1 and CDR2 from the germline V gene are SGHNT and YENEEA. CDR3 residues: CASSPGSAGDNEQFF. In DNA form, the CDR3 reads TGTGCCAGCAGCCCCGGATCGGCGGGGGACAATGAGCAGTTCTTC.

The J gene is TRBJ2-7, the V gene TRBV5-6; D perhaps matches TRBD2 (5 bases). The V end was cut by 5 bases, the J end by 0 bases, with 18 bases between. Germline CDR1 is SGHDT and CDR2 is YYEEEE. The CDR3 contains 16 residues. CDR3 protein: CASSPQSSLASYEQYF. DNA of the CDR3: TGTGCCAGCAGTCCTCAATCCAGTCTAGCCTCCTACGAGCAGTACTTC.

In this sample, this clonotype turned up many times. The rearrangement links TRBV20-1 to TRBJ1-1; maybe TRBD1 (6 bases). The CDR3 is made up of 14 amino acids. The V gene lost 5 bases and the J gene lost 0 bases, with 13 bases spanning the gap. Germline lookup yields CDR1 DFQATT and CDR2 SNEGSKA (reference sequence). In nucleotides, the CDR3 is TGCAGTGCTGGAGGACAGCTCATGAACACTGAAGCTTTCTTT. This gives the protein CSAGGQLMNTEAFF.

This clonotype occurred many times. This rearrangement joins TRBV29-1 to TRBJ2-5; 8 nucleotides agree with TRBD1. With 3 bases clipped from V and 5 bases from J, the junction kept 8 bases outside the gene matches. This CDR3 spans 14 amino acids. Germline V gene lookup returns CDR1 SQVTM and CDR2 ANQGSEA. The CDR3 nucleotides read TGCAGCGTTGATCCTGGACAGGGAAGGGAGACCCAGTACTTC. Residues: CSVDPGQGRETQYF.